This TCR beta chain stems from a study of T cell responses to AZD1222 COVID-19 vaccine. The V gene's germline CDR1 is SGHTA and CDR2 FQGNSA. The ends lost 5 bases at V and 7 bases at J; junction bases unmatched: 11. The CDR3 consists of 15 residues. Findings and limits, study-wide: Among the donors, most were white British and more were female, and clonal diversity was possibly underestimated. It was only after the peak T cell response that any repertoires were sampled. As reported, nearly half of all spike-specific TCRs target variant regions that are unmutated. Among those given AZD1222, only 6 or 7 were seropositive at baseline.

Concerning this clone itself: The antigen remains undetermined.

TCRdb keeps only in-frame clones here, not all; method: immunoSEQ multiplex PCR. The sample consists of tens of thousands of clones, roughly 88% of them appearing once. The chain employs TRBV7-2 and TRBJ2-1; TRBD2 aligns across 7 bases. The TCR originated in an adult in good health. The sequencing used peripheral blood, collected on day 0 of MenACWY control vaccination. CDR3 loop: CASSSRDYAQNEQFF. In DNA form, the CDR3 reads TGTGCCAGCAGCAGCCGGGACTACGCGCAGAATGAGCAGTTCTTC.